These 26 T cell receptor beta chains were sequenced from one sample in a study of blood T cell repertoires in COVID-19. TCRdb's copy holds only in-frame clones and misses some; the assay was immunoSEQ multiplex PCR. The data contain approximately 300,000 clones, about 90% of them singletons. Sequenced: peripheral blood. The receptors here all came from a woman between 40 and 50 years old with acute or convalescent COVID-19.

The DNA for the CDR3 is TGTGCCAGCAGCGTAGAGGGGTTTAACACCGGGGAGCTGTTTTTT. Its translation: CASSVEGFNTGELFF. The rearrangement links TRBV9 to TRBJ2-2, with a weak D call TRBD1 (5 bases). Trimming shortened V by 0 bases and J by 2 bases, and 8 bases separated the two germline ends. The CDR3 sequence is 15 residues long. CDR1 is SGDLS and CDR2 is YYNGEE in the germline V gene.

The rearrangement joins TRBV6-4 to TRBJ1-5; D unclear. The CDR3 has 13 amino acids. Trimming took 6 bases from V and 7 from J, leaving 13 bases between them. The germline gives CDR1 MRHNA, CDR2 SNTAGT. For the CDR3, the DNA is TGTGCCAGCAGCCTAGGGAGGGTACAGCCCCAGCATTTT. This translates into CASSLGRVQPQHF.

The chain uses TRBV2 and TRBJ1-5; TRBD1 agrees at 9 bases. CDR3 length: 14 residues. Germline values: CDR1 SNHLY, CDR2 FYNNEI. After removal of 4 bases from V and 4 bases from J, the junction contained 2 bases not matched to a gene. DNA for the CDR3: TGTGCCAGCAGTGGGGGACAGGGAAATCAGCCCCAGCATTTT. Its translation is CASSGGQGNQPQHF.

The V gene is TRBV9, the J gene TRBJ1-2, with unresolved D. From germline, CDR1 is SGDLS and CDR2 YYNGEE. V shed 4 bases and J shed 7 bases, with 5 bases lying between them. This CDR3 has 10 residues. The CDR3 loop is CASSPGGYTF. The CDR3 DNA follows: TGTGCCAGCAGCCCGGGTGGCTACACCTTC.

The chain carries TRBV3-1 (or the pseudogene TRBV3-2) and TRBJ2-7; 12 nucleotides line up with TRBD2. The CDR3 runs 15 residues. V lost 1 base, J lost 7 bases, and 5 bases stayed unmatched. Germline lookup yields CDR1 LGHDT and CDR2 YNNKEL (reference sequence). The DNA for the CDR3 is TGTGCCAGCAGCCAAGGCCCTAGCGGGGGGGGTGAGCAGTACGTC. It specifies CASSQGPSGGGEQYV.

V is TRBV5-4 and J is TRBJ1-6; 8 bases are shared with TRBD1. From germline, CDR1 is SGHNT and CDR2 YYREEE (reference sequence). The CDR3 extends over 15 amino acids. Unmatched junction bases numbered 9, after V lost 4 bases and J lost 9 bases. CDR3 residues: CASSPGQGGVSPLHF. The CDR3 DNA reads TGTGCCAGCAGCCCCGGACAGGGAGGCGTTTCACCCCTCCACTTT.

The chain joins TRBV19 to TRBJ1-1; no firm D call. Trimming stripped 3 bases from V and 5 bases from J, with 7 bases between. CDR3 length: 12 amino acids. The V gene's germline CDR1 is LNHDA and CDR2 SQIVND (reference sequence). The CDR3 region is CASSMGETEAFF. CDR3 DNA: TGTGCCAGTAGTATGGGAGAGACTGAAGCTTTCTTT.

The V gene is TRBV6-1, the J gene TRBJ1-5, with D maybe TRBD1 (5 bases). V was trimmed by 3 bases and J by 0 bases, leaving 12 bases between them. The CDR3 totals 16 residues. Germline values: CDR1 MNHNS, CDR2 SASEGT. The DNA of the CDR3 is TGTGCCAGCAGTGATCCCACAGGATATAGCAATCAGCCCCAGCATTTT. It is translated as CASSDPTGYSNQPQHF.

This clone was counted between two and nine times. This rearrangement joins TRBV11-2 to TRBJ1-1; 7 bases fit TRBD1. Trimming removed 1 base from V and 5 bases from J; junction bases left unmatched: 4. The CDR3 runs to 14 residues. Germline CDR1 SGHAT, CDR2 FQNNGV. As DNA, the CDR3 is TGTGCCAGCAGCTTAGGACAGGGAAGAACTGAAGCTTTCTTT. Amino acids: CASSLGQGRTEAFF.

J is TRBJ1-2 and V is TRBV2; 8 bases are a match to TRBD1. The V gene's germline CDR1 is SNHLY and CDR2 FYNNEI. V gave up 8 bases and J gave up 6 bases; unmatched junction bases: 8. The CDR3 is made up of 13 amino acids. The CDR3 DNA reads TGTGCCAGCCTCTCAGGGGGCGCGAATGGCTACACCTTC. This translates into CASLSGGANGYTF.

V usage is TRBV5-1 and J usage is TRBJ1-5, with D maybe TRBD1 (5 bases). The CDR3 totals 13 residues. CDR1 and CDR2 from the germline V gene are SGHRS and YFSETQ. V gave up 0 bases and J gave up 8 bases, with 9 bases separating them. The CDR3 loop is CASSLVGEEPQHF. CDR3 sequence (DNA): TGCGCCAGCAGCTTGGTAGGGGAAGAGCCCCAGCATTTT.

The chain recombines TRBV30 with TRBJ1-2, with D possibly being TRBD1 (5 bases). The CDR3 is 15 residues long. From germline, CDR1 is GTSNPN and CDR2 SVGIG (reference sequence). The V end was cut by 0 bases, the J end by 3 bases, with 14 bases between. The CDR3 coding sequence is TGTGCCTGGAGTGTACAGGACGCAGGCTACTATGGCTACACCTTC. Translation: CAWSVQDAGYYGYTF. Looking up the rest from reference TRBV30 and TRBJ1-2 gives the full variable domain: SQTIHQWPATLVQPVGSPLSLECTVEGTSNPNLYWYRQAAGRGLQLLFYSVGIGQISSEVPQNLSASRPQDRQFILSSKKLLLSDSGFYLCAWSVQDAGYYGYTFGSGTRLTVV.

The CDR3: CASRRTGAQNTEAFF. CDR3 nucleotides: TGTGCCAGCAGACGTACAGGGGCCCAAAACACTGAAGCTTTCTTT. The V call is TRBV27, the J call TRBJ1-1; 7 bases map to TRBD1. The V and J ends lost 6 bases and 2 bases, in that order; junction bases with no gene match: 9. From germline, CDR1 is MNHEY and CDR2 SMNVEV (reference sequence). This CDR3 comprises 15 residues.

This chain links TRBV19 with TRBJ1-1, with 10 bases fitting TRBD1. Germline CDR1 is LNHDA and CDR2 is SQIVND (reference sequence). J lost 5 bases, V lost 7 bases, and 7 bases had no gene match. The CDR3 sequence is 14 residues long. CDR3 in DNA: TGTGCCAGTACCCCGGGACAGGGGAGAACTGAAGCTTTCTTT. It is translated as CASTPGQGRTEAFF.

The CDR3 DNA is TGTGCCAGCAGCTTGGCCCCGTCAGGCGAGCAGTACGTC. Its protein product is CASSLAPSGEQYV. The chain is built from TRBV5-4 and TRBJ2-7, with D uncertain. Germline CDR1 SGHNT, CDR2 YYREEE (reference sequence). Trimming left V 0 bases short and J 6 bases short, with 10 bases between. This CDR3 is built from 13 residues.

This chain uses TRBV9 with TRBJ1-1; D is unclear. With 3 bases removed from V and 4 bases from J, the gap between germline ends came to 16 bases. The CDR3 runs to 15 residues. Per germline, CDR1 SGDLS and CDR2 YYNGEE. CDR3 sequence: CASSALDQASTEAFF. DNA of the CDR3: TGTGCCAGCAGCGCCCTTGACCAGGCGAGCACTGAAGCTTTCTTT.

CDR3 DNA: TGTGCCAGCAGACTCCAAGGGGGGGGAGTCGAGACCCAGTACTTC. Amino acids: CASRLQGGGVETQYF. The chain employs TRBV2 and TRBJ2-5; TRBD2 might be the D (7 bases). V was clipped by 6 bases and J by 5 bases, with 19 bases between them. This CDR3 has 15 residues. Germline V gives CDR1 SNHLY, CDR2 FYNNEI.

The chain uses TRBV2 and TRBJ2-5; 7 bases align to TRBD1. The V gene end was trimmed by 6 bases and the J gene end by 5 bases; junction bases not matched to a gene: 9. CDR3 length: 14 amino acids. Germline CDR1 is SNHLY and CDR2 is FYNNEI. The CDR3 spells CASRITGARETQYF. The CDR3 nucleotides read TGTGCCAGCAGAATAACAGGGGCGAGGGAGACCCAGTACTTC.

This clone was detected once. The chain joins TRBV7-7 to TRBJ1-2, with 10 bases aligning to TRBD1. The CDR3 length is 16 residues. V lost 5 bases, J lost 4 bases, and 10 bases stayed unmatched. Germline loops: CDR1 SSHAT, CDR2 FNYEAQ (reference sequence). The chain's CDR3 is CASSSGDRGQIYGYTF. The CDR3 nucleotides read TGTGCCAGCAGCAGCGGAGACAGGGGGCAAATCTATGGCTACACCTTC.

Only one count was recorded for this clone. This sequence joins TRBV19 and TRBJ1-5, with no clear D. This CDR3 spans 16 amino acids. The germline V gene encodes CDR1 LNHDA and CDR2 SQIVND (reference sequence). Trimming removed 5 bases from V and 0 bases from J, with 14 bases in between. CDR3 residues: CASSVGGRGSNQPQHF. DNA of the CDR3: TGTGCCAGTAGTGTTGGAGGTCGGGGTAGCAATCAGCCCCAGCATTTT.

The V gene is TRBV5-5, the J gene TRBJ1-2; a weak D match, TRBD1 (5 bases). The CDR3 loop spans 16 amino acids. CDR1 is SGHKS, CDR2 YYEKEE, per germline (reference sequence). V lost 3 bases and J lost 4, with 19 bases in between. This chain's CDR3 is CASSSPHQRGPYGYTF. CDR3 in DNA: TGTGCCAGCAGCTCACCCCACCAGCGGGGCCCCTATGGCTACACCTTC.

The chain has TRBV6-6 and TRBJ2-5; D perhaps matches TRBD1 (6 bases). The CDR3 runs 13 residues. From germline, CDR1 is MNHNY and CDR2 SVGAGI (reference sequence). Deletions cut 2 bases from V and 5 bases from J, with 9 bases between. CDR3 nucleotide sequence: TGTGCCAGCAGTTACCCAGGGGAGGAGACCCAGTACTTC. Its translation: CASSYPGEETQYF.

V gene TRBV19 combines with J gene TRBJ1-5; D gene uncertain. Germline lookup yields CDR1 LNHDA and CDR2 SQIVND (reference sequence). V lost 5 bases, J lost 0 bases, and 5 bases lay in between. The CDR3 length is 13 residues. CDR3 sequence: CASSVSSNQPQHF. In DNA form, the CDR3 reads TGTGCCAGTAGTGTCAGTAGCAATCAGCCCCAGCATTTT.

The CDR3 region is CASSLGQTYNSPLHF. DNA of the CDR3: TGTGCCAGCAGCTTGGGTCAGACCTATAATTCACCCCTCCACTTT. The chain combines TRBV5-6 with TRBJ1-6, with D unresolved. V was shortened by 0 bases and J by 2 bases, with 6 bases between the two germline ends. Germline CDR1 SGHDT, CDR2 YYEEEE. This CDR3 spans 15 amino acids.

The CDR3 region is CASSAIIGNTEAFF. The DNA for the CDR3 is TGCGCCAGCAGCGCAATCATCGGGAACACTGAAGCTTTCTTT. The chain recombines TRBV10-1 with TRBJ1-1, with D hard to call. This CDR3 contains 14 residues. Germline V gene data show CDR1 as WNHNN and CDR2 as SYGVQD (reference sequence). V lost 6 bases to trimming and J lost 1 base, with 12 bases between them.

The J gene is TRBJ2-5, the V gene TRBV5-1; D is unresolved. V shed 2 bases and J shed 5 bases, with 10 bases lying between them. Germline V lookup: CDR1 SGHRS, CDR2 YFSETQ. This CDR3 is 13 amino acids long. The CDR3 sequence is CASSFGALETQYF. CDR3 bases: TGCGCCAGCAGCTTCGGAGCGCTGGAGACCCAGTACTTC.